Included here is one T cell receptor beta chain sequence, with context. Original processing methods: Amplification of reference gene primers was used by the study to estimate nucleated cell counts. Clones were sequenced by immunoSEQ multiplex PCR, and TCRdb holds only the in-frame ones, with some missing. The V and J calls and the clone size are those of that table, but D and trimming were determined from the DNA. This sample has 140,000 or so clones, with around 83% found just once. V gave up 1 base and J gave up 12 bases, with 7 bases separating them. The CDR3 is 11 amino acids. Germline CDR1 and CDR2: GTSNPN and SVGIG (reference sequence). The record originates from a study of blood T cell repertoires in COVID-19. Participants reported their clinical history, and cohort assignment relied on those reports. Two negative PCRs, clearance, or symptom resolution had been documented for recovered Cohort 3 donors.

This receptor was obtained from a man aged 50-60 years who had recovered from COVID-19. Sequenced material: PBMCs or T cells enriched from blood (not recorded which). The chain uses TRBV30 and TRBJ1-6; D is possibly TRBD1 (6 bases). The CDR3: CAWSEGEPLHF. CDR3 DNA: TGTGCCTGGAGTGAGGGGGAACCCCTCCACTTT.